The T cell receptor (beta chain) under discussion was sequenced for a study of read filtering for tumor transcriptome and immune sequencing. At the time of active disease, bone marrow was collected from every patient. The length of the CDR3 is 16 residues. The V gene lost 2 bases and the J gene lost 4 bases, with 15 bases spanning the gap. Germline V lookup: CDR1 ENHRY, CDR2 SYGVKD. Molecular barcoded adaptors covering alpha/delta and beta/gamma chains were used on roughly 400 ng RNA. TCRdb recomputed calls from the reads with MiXCR, one row per CDR3 protein. This table holds approximately 40,000 distinct CDR3 sequences, approximately 13% found once.

The chain combines TRBV10-3 with TRBJ2-1, with D possibly being TRBD2 (6 bases). This TCR was sampled from a donor aged 40 or older with multiple myeloma. The sequenced material came from a population of CD138-negative cells sorted from bone marrow. The CDR3 DNA is TGTGCCATCAGTGAGGGCTTAGCGGAGCGGTACAATGAGCAGTTCTTC. This encodes CAISEGLAERYNEQFF.